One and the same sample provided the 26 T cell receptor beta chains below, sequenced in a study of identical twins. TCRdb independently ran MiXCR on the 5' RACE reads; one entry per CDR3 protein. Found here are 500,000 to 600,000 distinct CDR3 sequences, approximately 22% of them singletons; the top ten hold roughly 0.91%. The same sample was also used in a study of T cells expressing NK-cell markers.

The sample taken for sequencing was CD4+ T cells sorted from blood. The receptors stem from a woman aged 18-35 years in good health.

Written as DNA, the CDR3 is TGTGCCATCAGCGCGGCAGGGTATGAGCAGTTCTTC. Protein sequence: CAISAAGYEQFF. The chain employs TRBV10-3 and TRBJ2-1; the D gene is possibly TRBD1 (5 bases). Germline lookup yields CDR1 ENHRY and CDR2 SYGVKD. The CDR3 runs 12 residues. V was clipped by 6 bases and J by 8 bases, with 11 bases between them.

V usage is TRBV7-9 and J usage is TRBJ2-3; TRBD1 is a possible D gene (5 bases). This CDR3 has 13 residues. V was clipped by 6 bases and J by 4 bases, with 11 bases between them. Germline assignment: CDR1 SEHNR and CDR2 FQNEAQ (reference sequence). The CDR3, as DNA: TGTGCCAGCAGTAGGACACCACCAGATACGCAGTATTTT. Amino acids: CASSRTPPDTQYF.

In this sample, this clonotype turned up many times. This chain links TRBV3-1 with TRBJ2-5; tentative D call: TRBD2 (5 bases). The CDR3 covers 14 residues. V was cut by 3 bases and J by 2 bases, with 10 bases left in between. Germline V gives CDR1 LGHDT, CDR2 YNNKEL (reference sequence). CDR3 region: CASSHWTGQETQYF. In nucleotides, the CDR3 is TGTGCCAGCAGCCATTGGACGGGACAAGAGACCCAGTACTTC.

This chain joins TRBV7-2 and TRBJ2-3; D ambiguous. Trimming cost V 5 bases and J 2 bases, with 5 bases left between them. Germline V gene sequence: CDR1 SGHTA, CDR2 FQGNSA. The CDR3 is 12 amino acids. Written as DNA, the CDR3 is TGTGCCAGCAGCGCCTACACAGATACGCAGTATTTT. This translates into CASSAYTDTQYF.

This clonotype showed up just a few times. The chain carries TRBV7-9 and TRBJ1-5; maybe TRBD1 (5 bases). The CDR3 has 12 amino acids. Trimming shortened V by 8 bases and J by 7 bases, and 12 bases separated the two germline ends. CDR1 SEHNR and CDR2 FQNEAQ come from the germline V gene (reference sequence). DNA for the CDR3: TGTGCCAGCTCCGGGGGGGACCAGCCCCAGCATTTT. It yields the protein CASSGGDQPQHF.

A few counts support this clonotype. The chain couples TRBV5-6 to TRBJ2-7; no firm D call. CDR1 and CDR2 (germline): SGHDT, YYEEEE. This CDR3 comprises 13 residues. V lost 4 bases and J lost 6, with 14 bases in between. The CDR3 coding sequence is TGTGCCAGCAGCATTGGTCGGGTGGGCGAGCAGTACTTC. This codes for CASSIGRVGEQYF.

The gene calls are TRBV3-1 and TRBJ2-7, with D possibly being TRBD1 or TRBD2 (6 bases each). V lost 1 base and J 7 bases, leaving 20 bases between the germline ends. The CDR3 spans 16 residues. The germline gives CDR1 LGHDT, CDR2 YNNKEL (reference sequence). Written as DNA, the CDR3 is TGTGCCAGCAGCCAAGTTACGGCGGCAGGGGCGGGAGAGCAGTACTTC. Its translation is CASSQVTAAGAGEQYF.

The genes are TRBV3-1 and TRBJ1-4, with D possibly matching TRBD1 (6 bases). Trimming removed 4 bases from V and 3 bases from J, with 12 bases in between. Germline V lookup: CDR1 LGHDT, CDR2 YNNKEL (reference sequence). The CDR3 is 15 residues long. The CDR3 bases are TGTGCCAGCAGCCGAGCGGGGGCTTCTAATGAAAAACTGTTTTTT. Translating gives CASSRAGASNEKLFF.

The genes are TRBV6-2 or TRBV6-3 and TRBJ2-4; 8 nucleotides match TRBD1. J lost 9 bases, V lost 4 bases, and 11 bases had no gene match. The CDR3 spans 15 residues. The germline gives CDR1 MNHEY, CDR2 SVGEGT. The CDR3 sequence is CASSSSGGRMIIQYF. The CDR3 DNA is TGTGCCAGCAGTTCCTCAGGGGGCCGGATGATCATTCAGTACTTC.

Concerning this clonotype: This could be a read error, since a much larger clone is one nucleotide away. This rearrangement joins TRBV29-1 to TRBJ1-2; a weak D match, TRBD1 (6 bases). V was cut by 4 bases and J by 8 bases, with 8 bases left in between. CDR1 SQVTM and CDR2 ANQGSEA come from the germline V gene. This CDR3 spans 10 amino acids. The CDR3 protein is CSVGRGGYTF. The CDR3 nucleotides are TGCAGCGTTGGCAGGGGCGGCTACACCTTC.

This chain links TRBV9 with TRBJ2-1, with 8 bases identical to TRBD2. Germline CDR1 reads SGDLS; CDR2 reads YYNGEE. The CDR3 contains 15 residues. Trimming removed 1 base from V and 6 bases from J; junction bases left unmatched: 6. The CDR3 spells CASSVRGTRANEQFF. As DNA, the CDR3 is TGTGCCAGCAGCGTACGTGGGACTAGGGCCAATGAGCAGTTCTTC.

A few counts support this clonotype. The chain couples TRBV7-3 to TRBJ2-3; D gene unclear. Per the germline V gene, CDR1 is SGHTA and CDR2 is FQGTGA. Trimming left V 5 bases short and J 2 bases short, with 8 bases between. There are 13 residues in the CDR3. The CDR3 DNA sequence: TGTGCCAGCAGCATCCCCGACACAGATACGCAGTATTTT. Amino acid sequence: CASSIPDTDTQYF.

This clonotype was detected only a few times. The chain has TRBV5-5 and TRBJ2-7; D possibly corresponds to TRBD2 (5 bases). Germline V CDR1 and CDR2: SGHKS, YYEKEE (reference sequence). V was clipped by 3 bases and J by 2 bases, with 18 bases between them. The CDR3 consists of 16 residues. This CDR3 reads CASSSRLDSPAYEQYF. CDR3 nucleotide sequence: TGTGCCAGCAGCTCAAGGCTGGACTCGCCGGCCTACGAGCAGTACTTC.

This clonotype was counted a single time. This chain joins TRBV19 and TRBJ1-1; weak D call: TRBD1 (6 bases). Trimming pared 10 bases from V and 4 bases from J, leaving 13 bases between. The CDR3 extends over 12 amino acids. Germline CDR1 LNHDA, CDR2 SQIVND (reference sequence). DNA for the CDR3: TGTGCCACGATTAACAGGGTCACTGAAGCTTTCTTT. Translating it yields CATINRVTEAFF.

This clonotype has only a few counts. The CDR3 DNA reads TGCAGCGTTGGAGTCCACGAGCAGTACTTC. It is translated as CSVGVHEQYF. The V gene is TRBV29-1, the J gene TRBJ2-7; D unresolved. The V and J ends lost 4 bases and 5 bases respectively, with 6 bases between them. The germline V gene has CDR1 SQVTM and CDR2 ANQGSEA. The CDR3 is made up of 10 amino acids.

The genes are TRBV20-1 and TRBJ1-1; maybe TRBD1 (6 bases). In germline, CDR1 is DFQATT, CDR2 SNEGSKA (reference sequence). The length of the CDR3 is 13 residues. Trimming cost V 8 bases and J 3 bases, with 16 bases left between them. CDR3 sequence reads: CSTWGRGDTEAFF. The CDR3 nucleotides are TGCAGTACCTGGGGGCGGGGGGACACTGAAGCTTTCTTT.

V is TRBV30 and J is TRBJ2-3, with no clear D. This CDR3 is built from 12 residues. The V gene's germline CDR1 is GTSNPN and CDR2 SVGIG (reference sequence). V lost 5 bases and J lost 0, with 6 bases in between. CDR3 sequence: CAWSSSTDTQYF. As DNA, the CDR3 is TGTGCCTGGTCCTCCAGCACAGATACGCAGTATTTT.

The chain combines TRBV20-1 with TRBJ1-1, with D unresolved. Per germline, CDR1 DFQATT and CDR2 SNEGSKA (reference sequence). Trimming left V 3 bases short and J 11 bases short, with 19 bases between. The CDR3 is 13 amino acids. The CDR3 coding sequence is TGCAGTGCTAGGATCCCAGAACAAGGTGGTGCTTTCTTT. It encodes CSARIPEQGGAFF.

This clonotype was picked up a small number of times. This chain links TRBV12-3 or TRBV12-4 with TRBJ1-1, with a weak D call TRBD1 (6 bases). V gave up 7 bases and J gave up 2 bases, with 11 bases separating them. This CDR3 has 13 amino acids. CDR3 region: CASTGDLNTEAFF. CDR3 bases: TGTGCCAGCACAGGGGACCTCAACACTGAAGCTTTCTTT.

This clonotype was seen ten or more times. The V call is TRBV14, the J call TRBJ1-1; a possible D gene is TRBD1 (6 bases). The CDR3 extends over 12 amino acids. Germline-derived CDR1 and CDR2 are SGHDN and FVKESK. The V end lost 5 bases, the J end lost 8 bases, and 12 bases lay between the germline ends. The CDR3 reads CASSDRYLEAFF. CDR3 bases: TGTGCCAGCAGCGACAGGTATCTAGAAGCTTTCTTT.

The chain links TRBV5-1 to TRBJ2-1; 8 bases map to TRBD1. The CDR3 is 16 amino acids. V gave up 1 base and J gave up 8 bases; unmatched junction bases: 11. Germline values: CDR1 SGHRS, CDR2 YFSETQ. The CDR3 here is CASSLKGPGGPDEQFF. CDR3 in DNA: TGCGCCAGCAGCTTGAAAGGCCCAGGGGGCCCGGATGAGCAGTTCTTC.

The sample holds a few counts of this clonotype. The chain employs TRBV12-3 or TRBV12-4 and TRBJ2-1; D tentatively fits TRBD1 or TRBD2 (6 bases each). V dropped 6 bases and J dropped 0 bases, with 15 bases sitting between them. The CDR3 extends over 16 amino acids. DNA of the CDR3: TGTGCCAGCAGGGGGGAAGGGGGGAGCTCCTACAATGAGCAGTTCTTC. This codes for CASRGEGGSSYNEQFF.

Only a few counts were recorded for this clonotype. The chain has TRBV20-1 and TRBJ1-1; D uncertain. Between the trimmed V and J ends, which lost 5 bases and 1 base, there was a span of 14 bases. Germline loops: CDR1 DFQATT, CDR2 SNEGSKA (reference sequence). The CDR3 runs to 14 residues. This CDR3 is CSAADEGPNTEAFF. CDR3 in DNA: TGCAGTGCTGCGGACGAGGGCCCGAACACTGAAGCTTTCTTT.

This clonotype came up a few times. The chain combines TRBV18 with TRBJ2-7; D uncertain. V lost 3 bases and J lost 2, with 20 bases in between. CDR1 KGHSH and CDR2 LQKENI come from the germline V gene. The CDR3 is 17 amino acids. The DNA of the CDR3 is TGTGCCAGCTCACCTGGATGGAAGCCTATCGCGGCCTACGAGCAGTACTTC. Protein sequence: CASSPGWKPIAAYEQYF.

DNA of the CDR3: TGTGCCAGCACCGGACTAGCGGGACTCAACACCGGGGAGCTGTTTTTT. Translation: CASTGLAGLNTGELFF. The chain recombines TRBV2 with TRBJ2-2; TRBD2 aligns across 12 bases. Germline CDR1 reads SNHLY; CDR2 reads FYNNEI. This CDR3 has 16 amino acids. J gave up 2 bases and V 7 bases, and 5 bases lay outside the gene matches.

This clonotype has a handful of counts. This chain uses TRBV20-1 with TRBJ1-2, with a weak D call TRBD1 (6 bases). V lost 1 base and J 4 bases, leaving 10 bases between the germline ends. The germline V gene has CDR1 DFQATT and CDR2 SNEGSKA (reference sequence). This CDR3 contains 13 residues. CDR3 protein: CSARAGRGYGYTF. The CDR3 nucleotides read TGCAGTGCTAGAGCGGGCAGGGGCTATGGCTACACCTTC.